This T cell receptor beta chain is drawn from a study of blood T cells in healthy people across ages (dated by TCRdb to about 2015). With respect to the entire study: In model experiments, roughly one uniquely barcoded TCR beta cDNA molecule per two T cells was captured by template switching. To track age-related changes in TCR beta repertoire diversity, the study relied on deep sequencing normalized with unique cDNA molecular identifiers. Donors were grouped into four age groups: young (average 16 years), middle-aged (roughly 38), aged (62) and long-lived (roughly 80). To avoid experimental bias, donors of different ages were randomly spread across the sequencing lanes. Using the same blood draw, the study looked at two additional independent replicas of 1 million unique cDNA reads for two donors, one aged 18 to 29 and the other aged 80 or older. Broader findings and caveats from the paper: Compared with the aged group, the long-lived group had more naive CD4+ T cells, fewer expanded clones and increased TCR diversity, a pattern suggesting age selection. Observed TCR beta diversity per million T cells fell roughly linearly with age, and a significant reduction was already apparent by age around 39. The CMV infection status of donors was not known, potentially confounding age-related changes in expanded clonotypes. Conclusive comparison of naive and antigen-experienced compartments was prevented by the profiling of bulk unsorted PBMCs. Observed TCR beta diversity correlated strongly with the percentage of naive T cells measured by flow cytometry. Estimates of total diversity based on one million sequenced T cells were regarded as lower bounds and as underestimates.

CDR1 and CDR2, per the germline V gene, are MDHEN and SYDVKM. From cysteine to phenylalanine, the CDR3 is 14 amino acids long. Of the read, only the CDR3 DNA is kept; its 42 bases are in frame from base 1. Donors were about 36 systemically healthy Caucasian individuals from Russia aged roughly 6 to 100 years. Ten milliliters of peripheral blood were drawn from each donor into EDTA-treated Vacutainer tubes. Ficoll-Paque density-gradient centrifugation was used to isolate PBMCs, with at least 6 million obtained per sample. Total RNA was extracted from PBMCs with Trizol reagent, with at least 5 micrograms obtained per sample. For every donor, flow cytometry on a PBMC aliquot measured the percentage of naive CD45RAhigh/CD27high T cells. Libraries came from 5' RACE. Instrument used: Illumina HiSeq 2500. A second PCR of 7 to 11 cycles was performed with a sample-barcoded 5' primer and a J-beta primer mix. Each TCR beta cDNA molecule received a unique molecular identifier from a template-switch 5' adaptor carrying 12 random nucleotides. Each sample yielded at least 3 million CDR3-containing paired-end reads. First-strand cDNA was synthesized from all RNA with the Mint cDNA synthesis kit, primed by a TRBC-specific oligonucleotide. Following uracil-DNA glycosylase treatment, a first 18-cycle PCR with universal primers M1SS and BC2_uni_R was performed on all cDNA. The authors' pipeline ran thus. Normalization of each sample was performed by random selection of 1 million high-quality reads, each carrying a distinct molecular identifier. Instead of being binned into consensus sequences, reads with shared molecular identifiers were discarded. MiTCR, with a Q25 quality threshold and the strictest error-elimination algorithm, was used for CDR3 identification, clonotype clustering and error correction. A nonparametric unseen species model using Euler transformation provided a lower-bound estimate of total TCR beta diversity. The public reads were reanalyzed by TCRdb: fastp trimming at Q25, MiXCR alignment, in-frame beta chains only. When rows share a CDR3 protein, they turn into one entry using the most common DNA and genes. The V and J calls were not made by the authors but by TCRdb's processing. In all, the sample holds more than 650,000 distinct CDR3 sequences, and roughly 50% of those were seen once. Approximately 40% of the sample goes to the ten largest clones.

This clonotype was counted a single time. The target of this receptor is not known. Base qualities are missing; no much larger clone stands one base away. Resting on one read, the evidence is weak. Recombination linked TRBV28 to TRBJ2-4; the D gene is possibly TRBD1 or TRBD2, each agreeing over 5 bases. The J call is uncertain, as TRBJ2-7 better fits the DNA end. The sequence was collected from a man older than 75 in good health. The sequenced sample consisted of blood. The sequenced DNA is TGTGCCAGCTGGGGAGCAGGGTTCGTCTACGAGCAGTACTTC. This sequence encodes CASWGAGFVYEQYF.